These 17 T cell receptor beta chains were all obtained from the same sample, sequenced in a study of vaccination effects on CD4 cells after COVID-19 (dated 2022 in TCRdb). Antigens for these TCRs are unknown. The library was prepared using the immunoSEQ multiplex PCR assay. TCRdb re-hosts the immuneACCESS table, in-frame sequences only. Its copies lack some clones; in the studies checked, an unresolved V gene accounts for under half of them, and the cause for the rest is not known. This sample lists around 69,000 clones; roughly 81% were detected once. About 1.6% of the sample is in the top ten clones. The ViraFEST assay stimulated PBMC with viral peptide pools and then used TCR sequencing to identify antigen-specific CD4+ T cell clonotypes by expansion. After approximately eleven days of culture, CD4+ T cells were isolated with the EasySep CD4+ T cell isolation kit. Each participant received two doses of an mRNA SARS-CoV-2 vaccine, either BNT162b2 or mRNA-1273.

The sequenced sample was CD4+ T cells from PBMCs cultured with HCoV-229E spike peptides, obtained after COVID-19 vaccination. The cell subset or site label on this specimen signifies: HCoV-229E spike overlapping peptide pool stimulation. All receptors come from a human donor who received a COVID-19 vaccine.

J is TRBJ2-1 and V is TRBV7-8; unclear D gene. The germline CDR1 and CDR2 sequences are SGHVS and FQNEAQ. Trimming pared 5 bases from V and 12 bases from J, leaving 20 bases between. This CDR3 has 14 amino acids. The CDR3 loop is CASSRMTPSEWQFF. In DNA form, the CDR3 reads TGTGCCAGCAGCCGGATGACACCCTCTGAATGGCAGTTCTTC.

In its sample, this clone was seen a few times. V usage is TRBV6-5 and J usage is TRBJ1-1; TRBD1 might be the D (5 bases). V was clipped by 2 bases and J by 7 bases, with 20 bases between them. The germline CDR1 and CDR2 sequences are MNHEY and SVGAGI. The CDR3 is 16 residues long. CDR3 DNA sequence: TGTGCCAGCAGTTACCAAATTTTCAGGGCAGGAGGTGAAGCTTTCTTT. It encodes CASSYQIFRAGGEAFF.

This clone was counted between two and nine times. V is TRBV29-1 and J is TRBJ1-3; tentatively, D is TRBD1 (5 bases). From germline, CDR1 is SQVTM and CDR2 ANQGSEA. The CDR3 is made up of 13 amino acids. V was pared by 4 bases and J by 2 bases, with 9 bases between. The CDR3 coding sequence is TGCAGCGTTGCGAGGGGCACTGGAAACACCATATATTTT. Translated, it gives CSVARGTGNTIYF. The variable domain in full, with the rest retrieved from reference TRBV29-1 and TRBJ1-3, is SAVISQKPSRDICQRGTSLTIQCQVDSQVTMMFWYRQQPGQSLTLIATANQGSEATYESGFVIDKFPISRPNLTFSTLTVSNMSPEDSSIYLCSVARGTGNTIYFGEGSWLTVV.

This clone has more than one count but fewer than ten. The chain employs TRBV6-5 and TRBJ1-5; D is unresolved. This CDR3 comprises 12 residues. V was shortened by 3 bases and J by 5 bases, with 5 bases between the two germline ends. Germline assignment: CDR1 MNHEY and CDR2 SVGAGI. CDR3 sequence: CASSYRYQPQHF. CDR3 in DNA: TGTGCCAGCAGTTATCGGTATCAGCCCCAGCATTTT.

The rearrangement joins TRBV6-4 to TRBJ1-2; D not certain. The CDR3 spans 14 residues. Germline assignment: CDR1 MRHNA and CDR2 SNTAGT. V was pared by 3 bases and J by 3 bases, with 11 bases between. The CDR3 here is CASSEAPGYYGYTF. The CDR3 DNA follows: TGTGCCAGCAGTGAGGCACCAGGATACTATGGCTACACCTTC.

The sample holds one count of this clone. V is TRBV5-3 and J is TRBJ1-1; D not certain. TRBV5-3 is flagged as an ORF with uncertain function. The V and J ends lost 1 base and 8 bases respectively, with 12 bases between them. The CDR3 runs to 13 residues. CDR3 loop: CARSLQREAEAFF. DNA for the CDR3: TGTGCCAGAAGCTTGCAACGGGAAGCGGAAGCTTTCTTT.

This chain uses TRBV7-3 with TRBJ2-7; D ambiguous. With 2 bases removed from V and 6 bases from J, the gap between germline ends came to 14 bases. This CDR3 spans 14 amino acids. Germline CDR1 is SGHTA and CDR2 is FQGTGA. The CDR3 loop is CASSLYYLWAEQYV. For the CDR3, the DNA is TGTGCCAGCAGCTTATATTATCTTTGGGCCGAGCAGTACGTC.

The chain links TRBV7-9 to TRBJ1-6, with TRBD1 matching 9 bases. The germline CDR1 and CDR2 sequences are SEHNR and FQNEAQ (reference sequence). This CDR3 has 15 amino acids. With V trimmed by 2 bases and J by 6 bases, 2 bases remained unmatched. The DNA of the CDR3 is TGTGCCAGCAGCTTACGGACAGGGGCTAATTCACCCCTCCACTTT. Encoded protein: CASSLRTGANSPLHF.

This sequence joins TRBV30 and TRBJ1-2; D is perhaps TRBD1 (5 bases). The V end was cut by 2 bases, the J end by 7 bases, with 14 bases between. The germline CDR1 and CDR2 sequences are GTSNPN and SVGIG (reference sequence). CDR3 length: 13 residues. CDR3 loop: CAWSLSLTVGYTF. DNA for the CDR3: TGTGCCTGGAGTCTCAGCTTGACAGTTGGCTACACCTTC.

This clone showed up just once. The gene calls are TRBV24-1 and TRBJ2-7, with D hard to call. CDR1 and CDR2 (germline): KGHDR, SFDVKD. This CDR3 contains 11 residues. The V and J ends lost 8 bases and 3 bases respectively, with 7 bases between them. The CDR3 loop reads CATNSLYEQYV. Here the CDR3 DNA reads TGTGCCACCAACAGCCTCTACGAGCAGTACGTC.

V gene TRBV27 combines with J gene TRBJ1-2; D is perhaps TRBD1 (5 bases). CDR1 and CDR2 from the germline V gene are MNHEY and SMNVEV (reference sequence). Trimming removed 2 bases from V and 4 bases from J, with 14 bases in between. The CDR3 extends over 15 amino acids. CDR3 sequence reads: CASSLNTGGIYGYTF. In DNA form, the CDR3 reads TGTGCCAGCAGTTTAAATACTGGGGGTATCTATGGCTACACCTTC.

The rearrangement uses TRBV6-5 and TRBJ1-5, with 7 bases identical to TRBD1. Germline V gene lookup returns CDR1 MNHEY and CDR2 SVGAGI. This CDR3 is 14 amino acids long. Germline trimming cut 7 bases from V and 2 bases from J; bases unmatched to any gene: 5. The CDR3 sequence: CASTRDRGNQPQHF. CDR3 in DNA: TGTGCCAGCACCCGGGACAGAGGCAATCAGCCCCAGCATTTT.

The V gene is TRBV2, the J gene TRBJ1-3; the D gene is possibly TRBD1 (5 bases). V gave up 6 bases and J gave up 0 bases, with 12 bases separating them. This CDR3 has 15 amino acids. Germline CDR1 is SNHLY and CDR2 is FYNNEI. The CDR3 DNA reads TGTGCCAGCAGCTTGGGGACGGGCTCTGGAAACACCATATATTTT. Its translation: CASSLGTGSGNTIYF.

V is TRBV7-2 and J is TRBJ2-5; 14 bases match TRBD2. Germline V gene lookup returns CDR1 SGHTA and CDR2 FQGNSA. The junction had 8 bases not matched to a gene; V was cut back by 1 base and J by 7 bases. This CDR3 region has 17 residues. CDR3 protein: CASSLEGTSGGFGTQYF. In DNA form, the CDR3 reads TGTGCCAGCAGCTTAGAGGGGACTAGCGGGGGCTTTGGGACCCAGTACTTC. The variable domain in full, with the rest retrieved from reference TRBV7-2 and TRBJ2-5, is GAGVSQSPSNKVTEKGKDVELRCDPISGHTALYWYRQSLGQGLEFLIYFQGNSAPDKSGLPSDRFSAERTGGSVSTLTIQRTQQEDSAVYLCASSLEGTSGGFGTQYFGPGTRLLVL.

The chain uses TRBV5-1 and TRBJ2-5; 8 bases align to TRBD1. Germline V gene sequence: CDR1 SGHRS, CDR2 YFSETQ. CDR3 length equals 16 residues. V trimming: 0 bases; J trimming: 0 bases; junction bases outside the gene matches: 4. CDR3 nucleotide sequence: TGCGCCAGCAGCTTGGCGAGACAGGGGAACCAAGAGACCCAGTACTTC. The encoded protein is CASSLARQGNQETQYF.

The gene calls are TRBV29-1 and TRBJ1-1; D remains unclear. V was pared by 5 bases and J by 1 base, with 11 bases between. Germline lookup yields CDR1 SQVTM and CDR2 ANQGSEA. The length of the CDR3 is 13 residues. CDR3 DNA: TGCAGCGTTATAGATCGGGGGAACACTGAAGCTTTCTTT. Amino acid sequence: CSVIDRGNTEAFF.

This chain links TRBV10-2 with TRBJ2-3; 13 bases line up with TRBD2. The CDR3 is 18 amino acids. Trimming cost V 6 bases and J 6 bases; bases outside gene matches: 15. Germline-derived CDR1 and CDR2 are WSHSY and SAAADI. CDR3: CASREQLAGGLSSDTQYF. The DNA for the CDR3 is TGCGCCAGCAGGGAACAACTAGCGGGGGGGCTTTCTTCTGATACGCAGTATTTT.